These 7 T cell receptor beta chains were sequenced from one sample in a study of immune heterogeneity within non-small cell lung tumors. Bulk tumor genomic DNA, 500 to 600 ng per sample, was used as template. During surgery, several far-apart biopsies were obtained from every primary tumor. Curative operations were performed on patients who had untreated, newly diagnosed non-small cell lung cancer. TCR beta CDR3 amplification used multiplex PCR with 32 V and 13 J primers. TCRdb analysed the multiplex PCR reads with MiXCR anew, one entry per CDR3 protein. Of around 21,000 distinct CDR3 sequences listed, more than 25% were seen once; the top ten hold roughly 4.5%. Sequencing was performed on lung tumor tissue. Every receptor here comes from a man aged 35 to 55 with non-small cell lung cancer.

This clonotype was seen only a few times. DNA of the CDR3: TGTGCCAGCAGCTTAGCCGCGGGAGCTGCCTACGAGCAGTACTTC. It codes for CASSLAAGAAYEQYF. This chain links TRBV7-9 with TRBJ2-7; 7 positions match TRBD2. The CDR3 is made up of 15 amino acids. J gave up 2 bases and V 0 bases, and 4 bases lay outside the gene matches. The germline V gene has CDR1 SEHNR and CDR2 FQNEAQ (reference sequence). Drawing the rest from reference TRBV7-9 and TRBJ2-7, the complete variable domain is DTGVSQNPRHKITKRGQNVTFRCDPISEHNRLYWYRQTLGQGPEFLTYFQNEAQLEKSRLLSDRFSAERPKGSFSTLEIQRTEQGDSAMYLCASSLAAGAAYEQYFGPGTRLTVT.

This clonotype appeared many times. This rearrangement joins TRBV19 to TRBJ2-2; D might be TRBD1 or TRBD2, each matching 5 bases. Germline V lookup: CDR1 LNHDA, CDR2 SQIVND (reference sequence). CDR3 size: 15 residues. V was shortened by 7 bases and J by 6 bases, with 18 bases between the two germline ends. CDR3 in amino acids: CASMGPRTAAGELFF. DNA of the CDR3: TGTGCCAGTATGGGACCCCGGACTGCGGCCGGGGAGCTGTTTTTT.

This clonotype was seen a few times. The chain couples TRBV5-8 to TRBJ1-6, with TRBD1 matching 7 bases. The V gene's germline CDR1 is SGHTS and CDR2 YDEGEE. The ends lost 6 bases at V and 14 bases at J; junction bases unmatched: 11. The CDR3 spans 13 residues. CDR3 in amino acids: CASTRLVRGTLHF. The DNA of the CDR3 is TGTGCCAGCACCAGACTGGTCAGGGGGACCCTCCACTTT.

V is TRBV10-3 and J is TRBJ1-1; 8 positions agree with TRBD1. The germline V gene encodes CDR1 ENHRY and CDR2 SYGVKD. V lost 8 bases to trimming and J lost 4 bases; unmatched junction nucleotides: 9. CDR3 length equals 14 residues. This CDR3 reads CAIGRQGAGTEAFF. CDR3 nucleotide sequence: TGTGCCATCGGACGCCAGGGGGCAGGCACTGAAGCTTTCTTT.

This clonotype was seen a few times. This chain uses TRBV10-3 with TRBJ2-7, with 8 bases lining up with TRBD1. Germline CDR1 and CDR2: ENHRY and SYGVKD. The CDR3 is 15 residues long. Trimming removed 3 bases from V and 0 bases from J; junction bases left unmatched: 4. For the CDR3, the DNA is TGTGCCATCAGTGACCCCGGACAGGGCTCCTACGAGCAGTACTTC. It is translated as CAISDPGQGSYEQYF.

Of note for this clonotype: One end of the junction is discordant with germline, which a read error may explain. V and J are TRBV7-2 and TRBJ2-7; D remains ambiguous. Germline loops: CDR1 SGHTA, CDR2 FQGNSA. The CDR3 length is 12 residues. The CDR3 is CAGSFIRYEQYF. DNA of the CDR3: TGTGCCGGCAGCTTCATCCGCTACGAGCAGTACTTC. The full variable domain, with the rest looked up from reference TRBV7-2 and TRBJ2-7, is GAGVSQSPSNKVTEKGKDVELRCDPISGHTALYWYRQSLGQGLEFLIYFQGNSAPDKSGLPSDRFSAERTGGSVSTLTIQRTQQEDSAVYLCAGSFIRYEQYFGPGTRLTVT.

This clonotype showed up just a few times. The CDR3 DNA reads TGTGCCAGCAGGGGGGCGCGGAATTCACCCCTCCACTTT. Protein sequence: CASRGARNSPLHF. The chain has TRBV27 and TRBJ1-6; possibly TRBD1 for D (6 bases). The CDR3 runs 13 residues. V gave up 6 bases and J gave up 7 bases, with 10 bases separating them. The V gene's germline CDR1 is MNHEY and CDR2 SMNVEV (reference sequence).